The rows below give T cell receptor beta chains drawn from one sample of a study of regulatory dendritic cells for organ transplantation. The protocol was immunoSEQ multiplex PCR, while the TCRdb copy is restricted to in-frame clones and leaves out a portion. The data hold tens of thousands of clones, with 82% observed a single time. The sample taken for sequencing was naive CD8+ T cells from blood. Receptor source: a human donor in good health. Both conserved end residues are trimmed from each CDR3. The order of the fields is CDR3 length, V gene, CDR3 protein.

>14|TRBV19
ASSTPEGEAKNIQY
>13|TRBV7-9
ASSLSGGGEYGYT
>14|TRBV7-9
ASSSSTTGDNYEQY
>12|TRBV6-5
ATNTGGAYNEQF
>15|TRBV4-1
ASSQDNLQGARDTIY
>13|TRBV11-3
ASTGDRGVNTEAF
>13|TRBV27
ASSSNRQRLYGYT
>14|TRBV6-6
ASSYLAGGFTDTQY
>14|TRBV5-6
ASSLRGGASTDTQY
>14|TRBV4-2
ASSQEEDRGNQPQH
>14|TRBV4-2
ASSQQDRVGRDTQY
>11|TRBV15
ATSVGTSPEAF
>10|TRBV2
ASSEAYSGAF
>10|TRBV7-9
ASSPLYNEQF
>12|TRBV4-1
ASSTRGANYEQY
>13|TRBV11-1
ASSLQFGTGREQY
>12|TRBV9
ASSVGGSSYEQY
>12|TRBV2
ASSGTSGGPEQF
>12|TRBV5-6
ASSPAGNYYGYT
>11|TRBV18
ASSPPGVYGYT
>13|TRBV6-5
ASSFRDREHDTQY
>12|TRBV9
ASSVEGGRTEAF
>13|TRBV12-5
ASGTGQGAYSPLH
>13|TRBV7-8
ASSPPPAGMPEAF
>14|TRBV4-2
ASSQERRYLNTEAF
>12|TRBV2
ASSPRGKDYEQY
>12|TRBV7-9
ASSLVGQGTEAF
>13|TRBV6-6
ASSFGTGGGETQY
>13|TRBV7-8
ASRPGTGNTGELF
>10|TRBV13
ASSTGSRGYT
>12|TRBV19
ASSTGFGNEKLF
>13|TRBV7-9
ASSLGLATSYEQY
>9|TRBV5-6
ASSFRGEQY
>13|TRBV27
ASSQGTGYVYGYT
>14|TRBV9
ASSARDRLGDSPLH
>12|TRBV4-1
ASSPGIAKETQY
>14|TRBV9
ASSGSTGGFGEKLF
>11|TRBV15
ATSSRGYNEQF
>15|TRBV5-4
ASSSLTGAALNTEAF
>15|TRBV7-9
ASSLGLALFSYNEQF